The 11 T cell receptor beta chains given below trace back to one sample, sequenced in a study of blood T cells in healthy people across ages. The use of a sample-barcoded 5' primer and a J-beta primer mix characterized a second PCR of 7 to 11 cycles. TCRdb called the 5' RACE reads again in MiXCR, with one record for every CDR3 protein. The table records 2 million or so distinct CDR3 sequences, 40% to 55% of them present only once. The sequenced sample consisted of blood. The receptors here all came from a woman between 40 and 55 years old in good health.

On this clonotype itself: The junction shows a germline mismatch at one end, possibly a read error. The V gene is TRBV20-1, the J gene TRBJ2-7; 7 bases map to TRBD1. Germline assignment: CDR1 DFQATT and CDR2 SNEGSKA (reference sequence). The CDR3 covers 15 residues. CDR3 amino acids: CSAPYGTVTSNEQYF. CDR3 DNA: TGCAGTGCTCCCTACGGGACAGTGACCTCCAACGAGCAGTACTTC.

The chain uses TRBV20-1 and TRBJ1-4; D unresolved. Germline-derived CDR1 and CDR2 are DFQATT and SNEGSKA (reference sequence). The V gene lost 3 bases and the J gene lost 0 bases, with 11 bases spanning the gap. The CDR3 loop spans 15 amino acids. As DNA, the CDR3 is TGCAGTGCTAGTAGGCACAGCTCAACTAATGAAAAACTGTTTTTT. It codes for CSASRHSSTNEKLFF.

This sequence joins TRBV28 and TRBJ2-5; D perhaps matches TRBD1 (6 bases). The germline CDR1 and CDR2 sequences are MDHEN and SYDVKM. V shed 4 bases and J shed 2 bases, with 11 bases lying between them. This CDR3 comprises 14 residues. The CDR3 spells CASSSGHPQETQYF. As DNA, the CDR3 is TGTGCCAGCAGTTCGGGACACCCACAAGAGACCCAGTACTTC.

This clonotype was counted between two and nine times. The rearrangement uses TRBV20-1 and TRBJ2-3; D unclear. The CDR3 sequence is 13 residues long. Trimming took 8 bases from V and 10 from J, leaving 22 bases between them. Germline V lookup: CDR1 DFQATT, CDR2 SNEGSKA (reference sequence). Here the CDR3 DNA reads TGCAGTACCGCTAAGGTGTGGGAAATCGCGCAGTATTTT. This codes for CSTAKVWEIAQYF.

This chain uses TRBV19 with TRBJ2-1; 9 positions agree with TRBD1. This CDR3 spans 16 amino acids. Germline V gives CDR1 LNHDA, CDR2 SQIVND (reference sequence). The V gene end was trimmed by 3 bases and the J gene end by 3 bases; junction bases not matched to a gene: 6. The CDR3 reads CASSISGTGIYNEQFF. The CDR3 DNA follows: TGTGCCAGTAGTATTTCCGGGACAGGGATCTACAATGAGCAGTTCTTC. The whole variable domain, remainder taken from reference TRBV19 and TRBJ2-1, is DGGITQSPKYLFRKEGQNVTLSCEQNLNHDAMYWYRQDPGQGLRLIYYSQIVNDFQKGDIAEGYSVSREKKESFPLTVTSAQKNPTAFYLCASSISGTGIYNEQFFGPGTRLTVL.

This clonotype was observed a handful of times. This chain joins TRBV7-9 and TRBJ2-1; 10 nucleotides line up with TRBD2. With 5 bases clipped from V and 7 bases from J, the junction kept 8 bases outside the gene matches. The V gene's germline CDR1 is SEHNR and CDR2 FQNEAQ (reference sequence). The CDR3 runs to 15 residues. The chain's CDR3 is CASSRAGGPGNEQFF. As DNA, the CDR3 is TGTGCCAGCAGCCGAGCGGGGGGGCCGGGTAATGAGCAGTTCTTC.

This chain uses TRBV6-1 with TRBJ2-7, with no clear D. CDR1 MNHNS and CDR2 SASEGT come from the germline V gene. Trimming left V 9 bases short and J 2 bases short, with 11 bases between. The CDR3 sequence is 12 residues long. The CDR3 bases are TGTGCCAGTGTTAGGGCGGCCTACGAGCAGTACTTC. Amino acid sequence: CASVRAAYEQYF.

This chain links TRBV6-5 with TRBJ2-5; no firm D call. The germline CDR1 and CDR2 sequences are MNHEY and SVGAGI. The CDR3 is made up of 14 amino acids. V lost 0 bases and J 2 bases, leaving 7 bases between the germline ends. The CDR3 sequence is CASSYSALQETQYF. The CDR3 bases are TGTGCCAGCAGTTACTCTGCGCTTCAAGAGACCCAGTACTTC.

The chain employs TRBV4-1 and TRBJ2-7; D gene uncertain. The length of the CDR3 is 19 residues. With 4 bases removed from V and 3 bases from J, the gap between germline ends came to 28 bases. CDR1 is MGHRA, CDR2 YSYEKL, per germline. The CDR3 region is CASSLEIPSGFNSYYEQYF. In DNA form, the CDR3 reads TGCGCCAGCAGCCTCGAAATCCCTAGTGGCTTTAACTCCTACTACGAGCAGTACTTC.

This chain uses TRBV28 with TRBJ2-5, with unresolved D. Near its end, the DNA agrees better with TRBJ2-7, so the J call may be wrong. This CDR3 is built from 15 residues. Germline CDR1 is MDHEN and CDR2 is SYDVKM. CDR3 in DNA: TGTGCCAGCAGAGTTTTCCTCACAGACTCCTACGAGCAGTACTTC. Amino acids: CASRVFLTDSYEQYF.

This clonotype was seen repeatedly, ten times or more. The chain has TRBV6-5 and TRBJ2-1, with 12 bases fitting TRBD2. With V trimmed by 2 bases and J by 4 bases, 0 bases remained unmatched. The germline gives CDR1 MNHEY, CDR2 SVGAGI. The CDR3 sequence is 15 residues long. The CDR3 is CASSYGTSGYNEQFF. CDR3 nucleotides: TGTGCCAGCAGTTACGGGACTAGCGGGTACAATGAGCAGTTCTTC.